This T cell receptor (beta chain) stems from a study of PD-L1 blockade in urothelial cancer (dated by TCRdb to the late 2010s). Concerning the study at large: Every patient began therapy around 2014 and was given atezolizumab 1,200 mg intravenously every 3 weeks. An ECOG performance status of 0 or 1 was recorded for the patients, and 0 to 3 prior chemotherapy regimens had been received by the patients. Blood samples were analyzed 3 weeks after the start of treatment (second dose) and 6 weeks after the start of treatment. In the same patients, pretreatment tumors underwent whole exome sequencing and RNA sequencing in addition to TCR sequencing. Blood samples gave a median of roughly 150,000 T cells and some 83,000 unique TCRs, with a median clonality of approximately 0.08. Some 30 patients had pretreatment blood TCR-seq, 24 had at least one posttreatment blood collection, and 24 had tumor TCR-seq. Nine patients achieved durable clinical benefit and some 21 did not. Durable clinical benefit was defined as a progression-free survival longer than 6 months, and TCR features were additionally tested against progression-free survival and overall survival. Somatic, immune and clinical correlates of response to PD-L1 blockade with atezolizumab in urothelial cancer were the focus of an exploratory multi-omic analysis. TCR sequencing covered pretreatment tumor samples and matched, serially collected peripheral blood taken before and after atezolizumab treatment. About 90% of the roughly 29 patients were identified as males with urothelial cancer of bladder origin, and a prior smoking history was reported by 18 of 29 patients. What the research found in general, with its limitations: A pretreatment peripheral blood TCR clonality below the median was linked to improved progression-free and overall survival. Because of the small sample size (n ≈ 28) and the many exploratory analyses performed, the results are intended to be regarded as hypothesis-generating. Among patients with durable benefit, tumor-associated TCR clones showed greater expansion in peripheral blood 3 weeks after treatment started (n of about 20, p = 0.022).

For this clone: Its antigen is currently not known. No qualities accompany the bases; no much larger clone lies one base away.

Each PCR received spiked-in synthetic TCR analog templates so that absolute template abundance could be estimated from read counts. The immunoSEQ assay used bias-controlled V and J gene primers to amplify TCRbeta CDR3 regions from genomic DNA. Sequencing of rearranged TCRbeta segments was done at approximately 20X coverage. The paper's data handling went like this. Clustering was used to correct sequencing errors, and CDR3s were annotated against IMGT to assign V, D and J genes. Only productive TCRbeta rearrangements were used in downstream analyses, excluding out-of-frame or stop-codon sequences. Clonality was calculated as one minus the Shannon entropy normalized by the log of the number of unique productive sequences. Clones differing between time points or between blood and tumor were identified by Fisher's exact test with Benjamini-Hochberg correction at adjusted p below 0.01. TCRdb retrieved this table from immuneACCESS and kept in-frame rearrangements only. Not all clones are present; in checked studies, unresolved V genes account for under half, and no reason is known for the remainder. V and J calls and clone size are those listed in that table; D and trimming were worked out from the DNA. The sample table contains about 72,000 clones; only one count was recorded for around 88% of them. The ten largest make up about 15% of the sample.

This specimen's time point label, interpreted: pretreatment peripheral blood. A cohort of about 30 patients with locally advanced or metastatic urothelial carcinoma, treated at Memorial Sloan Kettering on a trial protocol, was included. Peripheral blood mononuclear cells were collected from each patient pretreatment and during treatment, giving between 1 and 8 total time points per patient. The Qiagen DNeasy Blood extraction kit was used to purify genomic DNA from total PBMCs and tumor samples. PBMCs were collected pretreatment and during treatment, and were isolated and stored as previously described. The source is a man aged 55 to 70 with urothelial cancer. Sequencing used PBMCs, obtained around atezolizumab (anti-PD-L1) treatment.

Here is the DNA: TGTGCCAGTAGTAAGACAGTCAATCAGCCCCAGCATTTT. Its protein product is CASSKTVNQPQHF. The chain is made from TRBV19 and TRBJ1-5, and TRBD1 may be the D gene, going by 5 matching bases. The CDR3 has 13 amino acids, counting the end cysteine and phenylalanine. Solely the CDR3 DNA is kept, with 39 bases framed from the first base. CDR1 and CDR2 (LNHDA, SQIVND) derive from the germline V gene (reference sequence). Trimming costs V 4 bases and J 3 bases, and their ends lie 7 bases apart.